This entry concerns a single TCR beta chain. These data are taken from a study of blood T cell repertoires in COVID-19. The overall study: Acute-phase and convalescent COVID-19 samples originated in the United States, Italy and Spain.

Cohort assignment relied on participant-reported clinical history. Sequencing used immunoSEQ multiplex PCR; TCRdb keeps in-frame clones, though not all of them. Of approximately 280,000 clones in the sample, roughly 85% were seen once. Per germline, CDR1 LGHNA and CDR2 YSLEER. With 0 bases clipped from V and 1 base from J, the junction kept 9 bases outside the gene matches. The CDR3 has 20 amino acids. The chain links TRBV4-3 to TRBJ2-3, with TRBD2 matching 14 bases. This clonotype was sampled from a woman in her 50s who had recovered from COVID-19. Sequencing input: PBMCs or T cells enriched from blood (not recorded which). The CDR3 is CASSQEETSGRVGGTDTQYF. The CDR3 coding sequence is TGCGCCAGCAGCCAAGAGGAGACTAGCGGGAGGGTGGGGGGCACAGATACGCAGTATTTT.